This paragraph covers one T cell receptor (beta chain) sequence. What it binds is not known. The final CDR3 position lacks the conserved phenylalanine or tryptophan, pointing to a likely read error. The DNA is omitted, as the CDR3 cannot be located on it reliably, and the CDR3 follows TCRdb's listing. Profiling relied on immunoSEQ multiplex PCR, and the TCRdb table lists in-frame clones only, not all of them. Of hundreds of thousands of clones detected, about 95% appear once; the ten largest clones hold over 0.1%. The source of the sample is a study of shared clonotypes between healthy human individuals. Findings of the study overall: Relative to clonotypes present in all four donors, those not shared had lower generation probabilities.

In the naive CD8 group, cells lacked CD45RO and were positively selected for CCR7, so terminally differentiated effector memory CD45RA+ cells were left out. Germline loops: CDR1 MDHEN, CDR2 SYDVKM. Ends included, the CDR3 has 13 residues. The receptor's source is a woman aged 30 to 39 in good health. The chain has TRBV28 and TRBJ1-1. Source material: naive CD8+ T cells sorted from blood. The CDR3 loop reads CASSLKLLTLGPS.